Shown below are 20 T cell receptor beta chains from a single sample sequenced in a study of spatial heterogeneity in lung cancer (dated by TCRdb to 2018 to 2020). The intended sense of this specimen's time point label: sample taken at primary tumor resection. The library came from 5' RACE. The sample was run on a NextSeq 500. The public sequencing data were trimmed at Q25 with fastp and processed into clonotypes with MiXCR by TCRdb, which kept only in-frame beta chains. Identical CDR3 proteins give one entry, which carries the most common genes and DNA. The sample yields roughly 80,000 distinct CDR3 sequences; 8% were counted once. 6.8% of the sample is held by the ten biggest clonotypes. This sample comprised PBMCs, obtained at surgery. The receptor set was obtained from a male donor with early-stage non-small cell lung cancer.

There are many counts of this clonotype. V gene TRBV10-3 combines with J gene TRBJ1-1; D is ambiguous. CDR1 is ENHRY, CDR2 SYGVKD, per germline. The CDR3 covers 13 residues. The V and J ends lost 0 bases and 5 bases respectively, with 7 bases between them. In DNA, the CDR3 is TGTGCCATCAGTGAGTCGGGTTTGACTGAAGCTTTCTTT. Translation gives CAISESGLTEAFF.

There are many counts of this clonotype. This chain joins TRBV27 and TRBJ2-5; D remains ambiguous. Trimming cost V 4 bases and J 5 bases, with 14 bases left between them. CDR1 and CDR2 from the germline V gene are MNHEY and SMNVEV (reference sequence). CDR3 size: 14 residues. In nucleotides, the CDR3 is TGTGCCAGCAGTTCCTATAGTTCGTATGAGACCCAGTACTTC. It yields the protein CASSSYSSYETQYF.

This clonotype was recorded a few times. This rearrangement joins TRBV19 to TRBJ2-3; D gene ambiguous. CDR1 and CDR2 from the germline V gene are LNHDA and SQIVND (reference sequence). V was cut by 2 bases and J by 3 bases, with 15 bases left in between. CDR3 size: 16 residues. The DNA of the CDR3 is TGTGCCAGTAGTATAATGTCAAGGGTCTCTACAGATACGCAGTATTTT. Amino acid sequence: CASSIMSRVSTDTQYF.

The rearrangement joins TRBV20-1 to TRBJ2-7; 7 bases are shared with TRBD2. Germline CDR1 DFQATT, CDR2 SNEGSKA (reference sequence). The CDR3 is 13 amino acids. V trimming: 3 bases; J trimming: 2 bases; junction bases outside the gene matches: 4. CDR3 bases: TGCAGTGCTAGTGTGGCGGGAGCCTACGAGCAGTACTTC. It translates to CSASVAGAYEQYF.

This clonotype was seen many times. This chain connects TRBV25-1 to TRBJ1-2; D gene uncertain. The CDR3 runs 10 residues. The V gene's germline CDR1 is MGHDK and CDR2 SYGVNS. V shed 1 base and J shed 11 bases, with 5 bases lying between them. CDR3 amino acids: CASSESGYTF. In nucleotides, the CDR3 is TGTGCCAGCAGTGAATCGGGGTACACCTTC.

About this clonotype: A much more abundant neighbour one base away suggests this may be a read error. The gene calls are TRBV25-1 and TRBJ2-7, with a possible D match to TRBD2 (6 bases). From germline, CDR1 is MGHDK and CDR2 SYGVNS. This CDR3 comprises 13 residues. CDR3 region: CASSLGGAYERYF. The CDR3 bases are TGTGCCAGCAGTCTGGGAGGAGCCTACGAGCGGTACTTC.

This clonotype showed up just a few times. The J gene is TRBJ2-2, the V gene TRBV6-6, with D uncertain. The V and J ends lost 2 bases and 8 bases respectively, with 6 bases between them. Germline V gene data show CDR1 as MNHNY and CDR2 as SVGAGI (reference sequence). The CDR3 spans 12 residues. In DNA form, the CDR3 reads TGTGCCAGCAGTTACCCCTCGGGGGAGCTGTTTTTT. Its translation is CASSYPSGELFF.

This clonotype was recorded many times. The chain uses TRBV5-1 and TRBJ1-2, with D uncertain. Between the trimmed V and J ends, which lost 3 bases and 7 bases, there was a span of 10 bases. The length of the CDR3 is 12 residues. In germline, CDR1 is SGHRS, CDR2 YFSETQ. For the CDR3, the DNA is TGCGCCAGCAGCTCCCTACGGACTGGCTACACCTTC. Translating gives CASSSLRTGYTF.

This clonotype was seen more than once but under ten times. The chain links TRBV7-9 to TRBJ1-1; D uncertain. The V gene's germline CDR1 is SEHNR and CDR2 FQNEAQ (reference sequence). This CDR3 contains 14 residues. V lost 1 base and J 0 bases, leaving 6 bases between the germline ends. The CDR3 loop is CASSLGRMNTEAFF. Written as DNA, the CDR3 is TGTGCCAGCAGCTTAGGTCGAATGAACACTGAAGCTTTCTTT.

This clonotype was seen ten or more times. The V call is TRBV7-3, the J call TRBJ2-3; 9 bases are a match to TRBD2. In germline, CDR1 is SGHTA, CDR2 FQGTGA. The CDR3 is 18 amino acids. V lost 1 base, J lost 2 bases, and 10 bases stayed unmatched. The CDR3 coding sequence is TGTGCCAGCAGCTTAAGGGGGCGACTAGCGGAGATCACAGATACGCAGTATTTT. This gives the protein CASSLRGRLAEITDTQYF. Based on the CDR3 plus reference TRBV7-3 and TRBJ2-3, the full variable domain is GAGVSQTPSNKVTEKGKYVELRCDPISGHTALYWYRQSLGQGPEFLIYFQGTGAADDSGLPNDRFFAVRPEGSVSTLKIQRTERGDSAVYLCASSLRGRLAEITDTQYFGPGTRLTVL.

The genes are TRBV5-1 and TRBJ2-7; possibly TRBD1 for D (5 bases). The CDR3 loop spans 12 amino acids. Trimming shortened V by 5 bases and J by 7 bases, and 13 bases separated the two germline ends. Germline CDR1 SGHRS, CDR2 YFSETQ. The CDR3 nucleotides read TGCGCCAGCAGGTCCCAGGGTTTAGAGCAGTACTTC. The encoded protein is CASRSQGLEQYF.

V usage is TRBV2 and J usage is TRBJ2-7, with D perhaps TRBD2 (6 bases). Germline CDR1 and CDR2: SNHLY and FYNNEI. V shed 3 bases and J shed 2 bases, with 14 bases lying between them. The CDR3 spans 15 residues. CDR3 sequence: CASSDPGVSPYEQYF. The CDR3 nucleotides read TGTGCCAGCAGTGACCCGGGAGTCTCTCCCTACGAGCAGTACTTC.

Here the CDR3 reads CASFSQGTMNTEAFF. The DNA for the CDR3 is TGTGCCAGCTTCTCACAGGGGACCATGAACACTGAAGCTTTCTTT. This sequence joins TRBV12-3 or TRBV12-4 and TRBJ1-1; the match to TRBD1 covers 7 bases. This CDR3 contains 15 residues. V was clipped by 8 bases and J by 0 bases; unmatched bases: 9.

The table lists this clonotype with a few counts. The V and J genes are TRBV7-2 and TRBJ1-1; no firm D call. Trimming removed 3 bases from V and 4 bases from J, with 12 bases in between. This CDR3 is 14 amino acids long. The germline V gene encodes CDR1 SGHTA and CDR2 FQGNSA. CDR3 region: CASSLGISGTEAFF. For the CDR3, the DNA is TGTGCCAGCAGCTTGGGCATATCGGGCACTGAAGCTTTCTTT.

This clonotype came up a few times. This chain connects TRBV7-2 to TRBJ1-2; D is undetermined. The CDR3 is made up of 16 amino acids. V was pared by 4 bases and J by 4 bases, with 19 bases between. CDR1 is SGHTA and CDR2 is FQGNSA in the germline V gene. CDR3 DNA sequence: TGTGCCAGCAGCTCCTCATTATGGGCCACCACCTATGGCTACACCTTC. Translating it yields CASSSSLWATTYGYTF.

This clonotype was recorded at least ten times. This chain joins TRBV7-3 and TRBJ2-1; D assignment may be TRBD1 or TRBD2 (5 bases each). Germline V gene lookup returns CDR1 SGHTA and CDR2 FQGTGA. V lost 5 bases and J lost 6, with 17 bases in between. This CDR3 region has 15 residues. CDR3 amino acids: CASSPPGTDLNEQFF. CDR3 coding DNA: TGTGCCAGCAGCCCTCCGGGGACCGACCTCAATGAGCAGTTCTTC. Combining the CDR3 with reference TRBV7-3 and TRBJ2-1 gives the whole variable domain GAGVSQTPSNKVTEKGKYVELRCDPISGHTALYWYRQSLGQGPEFLIYFQGTGAADDSGLPNDRFFAVRPEGSVSTLKIQRTERGDSAVYLCASSPPGTDLNEQFFGPGTRLTVL.

V gene TRBV5-1 combines with J gene TRBJ2-4; no clear D. The CDR3 has 17 residues. V gave up 2 bases and J gave up 0 bases, with 15 bases separating them. The germline V gene has CDR1 SGHRS and CDR2 YFSETQ. CDR3 sequence (DNA): TGCGCCAGCAGCTTTTTGGGCGGCGATATAGCCAAAAACATTCAGTACTTC. Translation: CASSFLGGDIAKNIQYF.

This clonotype came up a few times. V usage is TRBV12-3 or TRBV12-4 and J usage is TRBJ1-1, with 7 bases matching TRBD1. Germline trimming cut 1 base from V and 11 bases from J; bases unmatched to any gene: 7. The CDR3 loop spans 13 amino acids. The CDR3 reads CASSLEAGGEAFF. As DNA, the CDR3 is TGTGCCAGCAGTTTAGAGGCAGGGGGTGAGGCTTTCTTT.

This clonotype was counted a few times. V gene TRBV27 combines with J gene TRBJ1-5; 7 nucleotides agree with TRBD1. This CDR3 region has 20 residues. V lost 1 base to trimming and J lost 6 bases; unmatched junction nucleotides: 21. From germline, CDR1 is MNHEY and CDR2 SMNVEV (reference sequence). The CDR3 DNA follows: TGTGCCAGCAGTTTATACCCCCCGGGAGGTCAGGGGGTAGTTGGTCAGCCCCAGCATTTT. It is translated as CASSLYPPGGQGVVGQPQHF.

This sequence joins TRBV15 and TRBJ1-3; no reliable D call. The CDR3 contains 14 residues. Germline V lookup: CDR1 LNHNV, CDR2 YYDKDF (reference sequence). The germline V and J ends were trimmed by 5 bases and 0 bases, with 8 bases remaining between them. The CDR3 nucleotides are TGTGCCACCAGCGAGCGGAGCTCTGGAAACACCATATATTTT. Amino acids: CATSERSSGNTIYF.